The present T cell receptor beta chain was sequenced within a study of blood T cell repertoires in COVID-19. About the study: The origin of the acute and convalescent COVID-19 samples was the United States, Italy and Spain.

Here immunoSEQ multiplex PCR was the method, and the copy in TCRdb shows in-frame clones only, minus some. The sample comprises roughly 130,000 clones, roughly 83% of which are singletons, and roughly 15% rests with the top ten. V lost 10 bases and J lost 2, with 17 bases in between. There are 14 residues in the CDR3. CDR1 is LNHDA and CDR2 is SQIVND in the germline V gene (reference sequence). The material sequenced was peripheral blood. The genes are TRBV19 and TRBJ1-2; tentative D call: TRBD1 (5 bases). This TCR was recovered from a woman aged 45-59 years with acute or convalescent COVID-19. The CDR3 is CATMLAGRNYGYTF. The DNA of the CDR3 is TGTGCCACTATGCTTGCAGGGCGAAACTATGGCTACACCTTC.